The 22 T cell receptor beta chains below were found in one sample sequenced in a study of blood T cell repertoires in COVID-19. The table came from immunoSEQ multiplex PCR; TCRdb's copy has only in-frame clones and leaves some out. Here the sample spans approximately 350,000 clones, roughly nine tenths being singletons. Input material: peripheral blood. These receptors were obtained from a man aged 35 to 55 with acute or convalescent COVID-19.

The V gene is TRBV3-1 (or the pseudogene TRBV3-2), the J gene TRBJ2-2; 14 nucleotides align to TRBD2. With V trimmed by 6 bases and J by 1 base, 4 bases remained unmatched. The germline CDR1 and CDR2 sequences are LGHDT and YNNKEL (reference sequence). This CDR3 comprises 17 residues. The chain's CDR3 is CASSRTSGGLNTGELFF. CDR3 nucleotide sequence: TGTGCCAGCAGTCGGACTAGCGGGGGGCTGAACACCGGGGAGCTGTTTTTT.

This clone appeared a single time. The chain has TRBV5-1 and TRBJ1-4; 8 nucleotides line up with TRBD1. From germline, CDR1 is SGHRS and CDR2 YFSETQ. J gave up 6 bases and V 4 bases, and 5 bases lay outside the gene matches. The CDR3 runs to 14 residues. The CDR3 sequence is CASSADRGHEKLFF. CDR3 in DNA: TGCGCCAGCAGCGCCGACAGGGGTCATGAAAAACTGTTTTTT.

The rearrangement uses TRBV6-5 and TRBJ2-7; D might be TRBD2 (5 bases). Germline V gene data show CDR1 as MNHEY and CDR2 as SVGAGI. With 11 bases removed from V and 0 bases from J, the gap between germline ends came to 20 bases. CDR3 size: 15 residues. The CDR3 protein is CAASPGNPSSYEQYF. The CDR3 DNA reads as TGTGCCGCTTCGCCCGGGAACCCAAGCTCCTACGAGCAGTACTTC.

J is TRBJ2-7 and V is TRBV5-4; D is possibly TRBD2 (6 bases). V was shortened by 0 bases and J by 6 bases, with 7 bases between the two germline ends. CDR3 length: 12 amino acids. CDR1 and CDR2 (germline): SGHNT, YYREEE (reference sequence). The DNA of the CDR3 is TGTGCCAGCAGCTTGGCCGGGAGCGAGCAGTACTTC. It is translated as CASSLAGSEQYF.

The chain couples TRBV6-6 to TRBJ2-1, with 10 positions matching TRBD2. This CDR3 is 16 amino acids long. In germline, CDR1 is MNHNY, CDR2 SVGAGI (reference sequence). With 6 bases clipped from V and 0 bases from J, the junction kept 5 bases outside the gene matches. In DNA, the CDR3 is TGTGCCAGCAGCGATAGACTAGCGGGCTCCTACAATGAGCAGTTCTTC. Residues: CASSDRLAGSYNEQFF.

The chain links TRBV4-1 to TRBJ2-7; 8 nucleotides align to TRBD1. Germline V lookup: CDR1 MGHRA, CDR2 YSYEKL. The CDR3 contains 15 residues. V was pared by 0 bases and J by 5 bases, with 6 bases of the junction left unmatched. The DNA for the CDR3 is TGCGCCAGCAGCCAAGAGGACAGGGTTTGGGACGAGCAGTACTTC. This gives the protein CASSQEDRVWDEQYF.

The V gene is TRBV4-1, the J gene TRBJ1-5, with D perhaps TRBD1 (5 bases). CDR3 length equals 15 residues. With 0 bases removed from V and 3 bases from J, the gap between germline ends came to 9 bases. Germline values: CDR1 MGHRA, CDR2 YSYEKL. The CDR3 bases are TGCGCCAGCAGCCAAGAGTTCAGGGTCAATCAGCCCCAGCATTTT. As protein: CASSQEFRVNQPQHF.

The CDR3, as DNA: TGTGCCGTCTTGTACAATGAGCAGTTCTTC. Residues: CAVLYNEQFF. The chain links TRBV30 to TRBJ2-1; D call uncertain. The CDR3 covers 10 residues. Trimming pared 8 bases from V and 4 bases from J, leaving 6 bases between. Germline CDR1 is GTSNPN and CDR2 is SVGIG (reference sequence).

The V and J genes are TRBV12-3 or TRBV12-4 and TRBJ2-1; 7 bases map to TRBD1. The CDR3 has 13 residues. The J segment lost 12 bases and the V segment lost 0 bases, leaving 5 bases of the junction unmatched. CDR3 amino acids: CASSLARTGRQFF. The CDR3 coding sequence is TGTGCCAGCAGTTTAGCGCGGACAGGTCGGCAGTTCTTC.

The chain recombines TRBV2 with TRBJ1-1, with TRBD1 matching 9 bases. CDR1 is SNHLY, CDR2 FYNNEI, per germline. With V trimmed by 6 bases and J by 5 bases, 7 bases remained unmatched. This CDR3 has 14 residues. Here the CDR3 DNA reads TGTGCCAGCAGGAGGGACAGGGAATCAACTGAAGCTTTCTTT. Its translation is CASRRDRESTEAFF.

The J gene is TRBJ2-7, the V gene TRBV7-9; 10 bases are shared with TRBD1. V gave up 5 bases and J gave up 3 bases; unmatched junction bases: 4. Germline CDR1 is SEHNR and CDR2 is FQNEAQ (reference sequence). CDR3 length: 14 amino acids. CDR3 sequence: CASSQGTGDYEQYF. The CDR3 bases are TGTGCCAGCAGCCAGGGGACAGGGGACTACGAGCAGTACTTC.

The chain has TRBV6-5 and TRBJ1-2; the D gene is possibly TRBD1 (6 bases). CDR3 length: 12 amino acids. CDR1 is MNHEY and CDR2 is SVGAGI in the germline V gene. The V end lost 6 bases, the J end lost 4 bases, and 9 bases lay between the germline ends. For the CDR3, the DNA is TGTGCCAGCAGCTTGGACAGCTATGGCTACACCTTC. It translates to CASSLDSYGYTF.

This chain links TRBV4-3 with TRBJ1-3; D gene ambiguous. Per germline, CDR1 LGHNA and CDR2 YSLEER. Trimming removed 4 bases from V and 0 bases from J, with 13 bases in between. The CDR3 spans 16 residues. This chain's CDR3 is CASSPDPGISGNTIYF. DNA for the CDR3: TGCGCCAGCAGCCCCGATCCCGGGATCTCTGGAAACACCATATATTTT.

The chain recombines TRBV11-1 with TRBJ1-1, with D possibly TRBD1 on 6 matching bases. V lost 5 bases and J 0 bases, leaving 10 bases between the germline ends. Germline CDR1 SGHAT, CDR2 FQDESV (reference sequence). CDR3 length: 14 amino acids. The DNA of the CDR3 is TGTGCCAGCAGCCCTCGGACAGTGAACACTGAAGCTTTCTTT. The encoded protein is CASSPRTVNTEAFF.

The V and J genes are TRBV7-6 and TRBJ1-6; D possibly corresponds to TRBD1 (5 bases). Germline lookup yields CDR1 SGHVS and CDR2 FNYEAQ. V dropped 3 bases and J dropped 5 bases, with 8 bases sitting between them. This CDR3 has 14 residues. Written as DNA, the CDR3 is TGTGCCAGCAGCTTCCGGGGGGATAATTCACCCCTCCACTTT. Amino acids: CASSFRGDNSPLHF.

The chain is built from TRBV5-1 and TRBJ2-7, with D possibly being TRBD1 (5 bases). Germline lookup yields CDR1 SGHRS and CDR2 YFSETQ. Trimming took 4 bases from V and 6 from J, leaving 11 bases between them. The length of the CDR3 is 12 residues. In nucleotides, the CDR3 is TGCGCCAGCAGCAGCCAGGGAACCGAGCAGTACTTC. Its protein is CASSSQGTEQYF.

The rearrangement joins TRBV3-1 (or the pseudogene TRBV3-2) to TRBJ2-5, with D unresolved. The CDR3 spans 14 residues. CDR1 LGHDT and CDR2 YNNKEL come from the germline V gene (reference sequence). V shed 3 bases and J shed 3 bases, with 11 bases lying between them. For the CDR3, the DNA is TGTGCCAGCAGCCATGGTCTCCCAGAAGAGACCCAGTACTTC. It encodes CASSHGLPEETQYF.

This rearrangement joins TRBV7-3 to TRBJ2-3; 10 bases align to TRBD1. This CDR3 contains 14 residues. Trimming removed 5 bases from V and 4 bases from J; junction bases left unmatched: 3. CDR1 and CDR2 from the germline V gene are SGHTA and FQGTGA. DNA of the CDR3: TGTGCCAGCAGCCTGACAGGGGGCCCAGATACGCAGTATTTT. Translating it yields CASSLTGGPDTQYF.

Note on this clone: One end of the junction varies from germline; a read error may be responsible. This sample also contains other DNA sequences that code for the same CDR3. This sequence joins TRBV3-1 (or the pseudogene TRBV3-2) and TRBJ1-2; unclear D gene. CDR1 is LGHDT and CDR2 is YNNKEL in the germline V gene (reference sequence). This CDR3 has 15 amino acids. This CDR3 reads CASSQATDNLYGYTF. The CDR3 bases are TGTGCCAGCAGTCAAGCCACAGACAACCTCTATGGCTACACCTTC.

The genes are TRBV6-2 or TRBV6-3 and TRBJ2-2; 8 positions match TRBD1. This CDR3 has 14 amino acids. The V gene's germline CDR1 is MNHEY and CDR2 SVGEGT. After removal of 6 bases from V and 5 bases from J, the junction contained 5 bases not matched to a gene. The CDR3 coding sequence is TGTGCCAGCAGCGTCGGACAGGGTACCGGGGAGCTGTTTTTT. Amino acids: CASSVGQGTGELFF.

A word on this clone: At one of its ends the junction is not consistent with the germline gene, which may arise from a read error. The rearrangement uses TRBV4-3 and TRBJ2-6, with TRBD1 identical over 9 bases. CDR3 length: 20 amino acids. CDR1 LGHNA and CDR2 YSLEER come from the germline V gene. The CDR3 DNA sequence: TGCTCCAGCAGCCTATCAACCGTACAGGGGGCTACGGCTGGGGCCAACGTCCTGACTTTC. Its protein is CSSSLSTVQGATAGANVLTF.

As DNA, the CDR3 is TGTGCCAGCAGTTTACGAGGGTTGAACACCGGGGAGCTGTTTTTT. Protein product: CASSLRGLNTGELFF. The rearrangement links TRBV27 to TRBJ2-2; a possible D gene is TRBD2 (5 bases). Trimming removed 2 bases at V and 1 base at J, with 8 bases between. The CDR3 sequence is 15 residues long. The V gene's germline CDR1 is MNHEY and CDR2 SMNVEV (reference sequence).